Presented here are 3 T cell receptor beta chains from one specimen sequenced in a study of T cell changes during pregnancy in multiple sclerosis. Assay: immunoSEQ multiplex PCR; the TCRdb copy retains only in-frame clones and omits some. Counted here are 79,000 or so clones, around nine tenths occurring once; the ten biggest clones make up 0.21%. Here the sequenced sample was CD4+ T cells from peripheral blood mononuclear cells, taken before pregnancy. The receptors originated from a female donor with multiple sclerosis, enrolled in a pregnancy study.

The chain carries TRBV6-5 and TRBJ1-5, with TRBD1 matching 9 bases. CDR1 and CDR2 from the germline V gene are MNHEY and SVGAGI. The CDR3 runs to 15 residues. With V trimmed by 6 bases and J by 2 bases, 5 bases remained unmatched. The CDR3 here is CASSRRQGGNQPQHF. The CDR3 DNA sequence: TGTGCCAGCAGCCGCCGACAGGGGGGCAATCAGCCCCAGCATTTT.

This clone was counted only a few times. The CDR3 DNA is TGTGCCAGCAGCGTAGCTAGTCAGGGGATGAACACTGAAGCTTTCTTT. Protein: CASSVASQGMNTEAFF. V is TRBV9 and J is TRBJ1-1; perhaps TRBD1 as D (6 bases). The CDR3 sequence is 16 residues long. V lost 0 bases, J lost 0 bases, and 12 bases lay in between. Germline V gene lookup returns CDR1 SGDLS and CDR2 YYNGEE. Filled out from reference TRBV9 and TRBJ1-1, the complete variable domain reads DSGVTQTPKHLITATGQRVTLRCSPRSGDLSVYWYQQSLDQGLQFLIQYYNGEERAKGNILERFSAQQFPDLHSELNLSSLELGDSALYFCASSVASQGMNTEAFFGQGTRLTVV.

The rearrangement joins TRBV19 to TRBJ1-1; no definite D call. V lost 3 bases to trimming and J lost 1 base, with 12 bases between them. CDR1 LNHDA and CDR2 SQIVND come from the germline V gene (reference sequence). This CDR3 region has 15 residues. The CDR3 bases are TGTGCCAGTAGTATGTCCTTCCTTTCGAACACTGAAGCTTTCTTT. Its translation: CASSMSFLSNTEAFF.